One and the same sample provided the 5 T cell receptor beta chains below, sequenced in a study of blood T cell repertoires in COVID-19. Sequencing used immunoSEQ multiplex PCR; TCRdb keeps in-frame clones, though not all of them. In the table there are 470,000 or so clones, 80% to 90% of which are singletons. The sequenced material came from peripheral blood. These receptors were collected from a human donor in a cohort sampled during active COVID-19.

The CDR3 spells CASSQALRGEQFF. CDR3 coding DNA: TGCGCCAGCAGCCAGGCACTCCGAGGGGAGCAGTTCTTC. The V gene is TRBV4-3, the J gene TRBJ2-1, with D perhaps matching TRBD2 (5 bases). The CDR3 extends over 13 amino acids. Between the trimmed V and J ends, which lost 3 bases and 10 bases, there was a span of 13 bases. Germline V lookup: CDR1 LGHNA, CDR2 YSLEER.

The V call is TRBV3-1 (or the pseudogene TRBV3-2), the J call TRBJ2-2, with D perhaps TRBD2 (5 bases). CDR1 LGHDT and CDR2 YNNKEL come from the germline V gene (reference sequence). V lost 4 bases and J lost 5, with 17 bases in between. The CDR3 is 16 amino acids. The CDR3 loop reads CASSRRTRERTGELFF. CDR3 in DNA: TGTGCCAGCAGCCGCAGAACTAGAGAACGAACCGGGGAGCTGTTTTTT.

This clone was counted between two and nine times. CDR3 sequence (DNA): TGCGCCAGCAGCCAAGAGGCTAGCGTCAGCGGGGAGCTGTTTTTT. It encodes CASSQEASVSGELFF. The chain has TRBV4-3 and TRBJ2-2, with a weak D call TRBD2 (6 bases). The CDR3 spans 15 residues. Between the trimmed V and J ends, which lost 0 bases and 7 bases, there was a span of 12 bases. Germline-derived CDR1 and CDR2 are LGHNA and YSLEER.

This chain connects TRBV10-2 to TRBJ2-3; 10 bases line up with TRBD2. The J segment lost 7 bases and the V segment lost 4 bases, leaving 8 bases of the junction unmatched. This CDR3 is 15 amino acids long. Looked up from germline, CDR1 is WSHSY and CDR2 is SAAADI. CDR3 loop: CASSAPSGRVNTQYF. The CDR3 DNA sequence: TGCGCCAGCAGTGCCCCTAGCGGGAGAGTTAATACGCAGTATTTT.

The chain combines TRBV5-6 with TRBJ2-1; 8 bases align to TRBD1. The CDR3 extends over 15 amino acids. V trimming: 4 bases; J trimming: 4 bases; junction bases outside the gene matches: 7. Germline-derived CDR1 and CDR2 are SGHDT and YYEEEE. The CDR3 sequence: CASSPGGMSYNEQFF. The DNA for the CDR3 is TGTGCCAGCAGCCCAGGGGGCATGAGTTACAATGAGCAGTTCTTC.